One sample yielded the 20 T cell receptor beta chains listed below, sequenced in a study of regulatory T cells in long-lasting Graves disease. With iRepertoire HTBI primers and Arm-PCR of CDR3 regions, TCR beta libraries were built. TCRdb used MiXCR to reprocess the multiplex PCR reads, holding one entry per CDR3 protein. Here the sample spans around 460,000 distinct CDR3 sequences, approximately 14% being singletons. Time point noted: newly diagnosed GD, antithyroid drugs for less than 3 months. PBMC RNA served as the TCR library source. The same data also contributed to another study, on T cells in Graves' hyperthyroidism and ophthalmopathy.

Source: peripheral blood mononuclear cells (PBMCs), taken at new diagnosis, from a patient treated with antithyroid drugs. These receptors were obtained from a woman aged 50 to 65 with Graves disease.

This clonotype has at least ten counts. The CDR3 loop reads CASSPRGPYNEQFF. DNA of the CDR3: TGTGCCAGCAGCCCCCGGGGACCCTACAATGAGCAGTTCTTC. This chain links TRBV3-1 with TRBJ2-1; D is tentatively TRBD1 or TRBD2 (5 bases each). The CDR3 has 14 amino acids. V was clipped by 4 bases and J by 2 bases, with 9 bases between them. The germline CDR1 and CDR2 sequences are LGHDT and YNNKEL (reference sequence).

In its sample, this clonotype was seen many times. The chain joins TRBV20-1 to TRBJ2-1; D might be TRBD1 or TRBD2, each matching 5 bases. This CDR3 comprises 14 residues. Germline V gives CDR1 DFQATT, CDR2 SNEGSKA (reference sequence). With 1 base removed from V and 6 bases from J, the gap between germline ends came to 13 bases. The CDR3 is CSARVARGVNEQFF. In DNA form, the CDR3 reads TGCAGTGCTAGAGTGGCGCGAGGGGTCAATGAGCAGTTCTTC.

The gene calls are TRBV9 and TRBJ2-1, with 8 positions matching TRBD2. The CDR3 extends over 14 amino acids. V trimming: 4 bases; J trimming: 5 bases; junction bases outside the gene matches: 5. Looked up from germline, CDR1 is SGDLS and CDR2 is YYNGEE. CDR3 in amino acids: CASSHSGKHNEQFF. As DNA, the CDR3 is TGTGCCAGCAGCCATAGCGGGAAGCACAATGAGCAGTTCTTC.

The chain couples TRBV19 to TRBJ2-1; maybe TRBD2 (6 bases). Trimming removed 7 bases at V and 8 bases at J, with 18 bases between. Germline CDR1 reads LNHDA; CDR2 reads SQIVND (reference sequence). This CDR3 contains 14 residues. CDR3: CASTNGGSGDEQFF. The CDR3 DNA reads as TGTGCCAGTACCAACGGGGGATCTGGTGATGAGCAGTTCTTC.

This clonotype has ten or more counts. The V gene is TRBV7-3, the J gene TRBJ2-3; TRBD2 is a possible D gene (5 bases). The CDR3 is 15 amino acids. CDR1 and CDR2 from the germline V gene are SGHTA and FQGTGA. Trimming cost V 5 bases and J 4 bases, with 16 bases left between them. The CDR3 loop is CASSPTSSFSDTQYF. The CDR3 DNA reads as TGTGCCAGCAGCCCCACGTCTAGCTTCTCAGATACGCAGTATTTT.

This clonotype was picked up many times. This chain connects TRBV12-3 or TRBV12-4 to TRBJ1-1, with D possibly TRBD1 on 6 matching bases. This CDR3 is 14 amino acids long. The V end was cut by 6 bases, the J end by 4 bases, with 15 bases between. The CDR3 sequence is CASSSSTGTTEAFF. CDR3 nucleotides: TGTGCCAGCAGCTCGTCAACAGGGACCACTGAAGCTTTCTTT.

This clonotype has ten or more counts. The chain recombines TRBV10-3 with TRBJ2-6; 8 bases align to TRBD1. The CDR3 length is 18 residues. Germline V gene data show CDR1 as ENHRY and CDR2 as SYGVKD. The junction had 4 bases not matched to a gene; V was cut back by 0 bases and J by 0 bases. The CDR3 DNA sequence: TGTGCCATCAGTGAGTCGGGGACAGGTGGCTCTGGGGCCAACGTCCTGACTTTC. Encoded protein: CAISESGTGGSGANVLTF.

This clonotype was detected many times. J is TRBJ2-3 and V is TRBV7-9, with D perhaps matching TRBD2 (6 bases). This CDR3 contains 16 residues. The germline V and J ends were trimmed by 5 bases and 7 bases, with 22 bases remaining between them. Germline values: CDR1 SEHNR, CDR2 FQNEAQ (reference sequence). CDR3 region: CASSTRLVGGGNTQYF. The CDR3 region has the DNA TGTGCCAGCAGCACTCGACTAGTGGGGGGAGGAAATACGCAGTATTTT.

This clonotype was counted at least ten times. The CDR3 coding sequence is TGTGCCTGGAAGGGAACTTACAATGAGCAGTTCTTC. Amino acid sequence: CAWKGTYNEQFF. The chain combines TRBV30 with TRBJ2-1; no reliable D call. Germline loops: CDR1 GTSNPN, CDR2 SVGIG (reference sequence). The CDR3 sequence is 12 residues long. Trimming removed 4 bases from V and 4 bases from J, with 8 bases in between.

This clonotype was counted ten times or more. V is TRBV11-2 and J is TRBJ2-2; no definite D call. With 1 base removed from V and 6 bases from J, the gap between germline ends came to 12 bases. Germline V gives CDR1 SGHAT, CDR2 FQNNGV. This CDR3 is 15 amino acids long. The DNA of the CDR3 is TGTGCCAGCAGCTTAGGAATTTCTGAGCCCGGGGAGCTGTTTTTT. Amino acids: CASSLGISEPGELFF.

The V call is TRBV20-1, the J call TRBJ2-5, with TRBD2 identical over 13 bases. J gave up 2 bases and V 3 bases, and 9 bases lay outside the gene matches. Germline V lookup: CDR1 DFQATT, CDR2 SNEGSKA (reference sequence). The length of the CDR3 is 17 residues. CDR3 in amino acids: CSASRLAGGGLQETQYF. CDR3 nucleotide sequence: TGCAGTGCTAGTAGACTAGCGGGAGGCGGGCTGCAAGAGACCCAGTACTTC.

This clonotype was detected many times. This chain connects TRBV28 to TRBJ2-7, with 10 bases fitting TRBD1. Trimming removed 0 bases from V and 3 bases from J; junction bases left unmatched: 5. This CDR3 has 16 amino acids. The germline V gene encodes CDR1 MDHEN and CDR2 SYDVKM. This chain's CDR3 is CASSLWDRGSFYEQYF. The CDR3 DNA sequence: TGTGCCAGCAGTTTATGGGACAGGGGGTCGTTCTACGAGCAGTACTTC.

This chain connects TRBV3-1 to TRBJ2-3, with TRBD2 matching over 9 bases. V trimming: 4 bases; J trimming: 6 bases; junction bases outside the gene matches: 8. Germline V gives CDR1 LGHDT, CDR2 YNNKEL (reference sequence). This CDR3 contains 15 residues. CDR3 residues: CASSPGLAHGDTQYF. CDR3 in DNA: TGTGCCAGCAGCCCCGGACTAGCGCACGGGGATACGCAGTATTTT.

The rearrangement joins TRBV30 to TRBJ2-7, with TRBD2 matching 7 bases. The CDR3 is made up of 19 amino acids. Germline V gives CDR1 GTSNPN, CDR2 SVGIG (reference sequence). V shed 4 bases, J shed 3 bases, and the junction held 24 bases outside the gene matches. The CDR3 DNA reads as TGTGCCTGGAAAAACCCTTTTTCGCGGGAGAAGTACCAACTCTACGAGCAGTACTTC. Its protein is CAWKNPFSREKYQLYEQYF.

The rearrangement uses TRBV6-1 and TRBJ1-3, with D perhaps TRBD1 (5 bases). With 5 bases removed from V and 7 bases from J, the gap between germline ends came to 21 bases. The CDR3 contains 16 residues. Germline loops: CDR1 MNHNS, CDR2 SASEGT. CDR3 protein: CASSRGVGGAINTIYF. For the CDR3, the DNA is TGTGCCAGCAGTCGGGGAGTTGGAGGGGCAATTAACACCATATATTTT.

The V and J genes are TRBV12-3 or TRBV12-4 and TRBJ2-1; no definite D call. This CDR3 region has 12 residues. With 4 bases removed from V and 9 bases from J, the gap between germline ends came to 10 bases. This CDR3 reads CASSSNFIEQFF. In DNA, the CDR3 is TGTGCCAGCAGTTCCAACTTTATTGAGCAGTTCTTC.

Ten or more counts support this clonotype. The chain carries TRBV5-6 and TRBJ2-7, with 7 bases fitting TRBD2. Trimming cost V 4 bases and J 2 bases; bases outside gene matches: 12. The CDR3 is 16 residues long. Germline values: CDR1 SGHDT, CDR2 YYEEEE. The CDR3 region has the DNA TGTGCCAGCAGCCTGACGAGTTGGGAGGGAACCTACGAGCAGTACTTC. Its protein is CASSLTSWEGTYEQYF.

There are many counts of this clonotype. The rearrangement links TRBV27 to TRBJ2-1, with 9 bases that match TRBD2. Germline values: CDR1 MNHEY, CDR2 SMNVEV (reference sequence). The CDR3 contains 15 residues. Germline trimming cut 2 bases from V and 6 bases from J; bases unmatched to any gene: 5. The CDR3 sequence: CASSLVSGRPNEQFF. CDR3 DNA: TGTGCCAGCAGTTTAGTTAGCGGGAGACCCAATGAGCAGTTCTTC.

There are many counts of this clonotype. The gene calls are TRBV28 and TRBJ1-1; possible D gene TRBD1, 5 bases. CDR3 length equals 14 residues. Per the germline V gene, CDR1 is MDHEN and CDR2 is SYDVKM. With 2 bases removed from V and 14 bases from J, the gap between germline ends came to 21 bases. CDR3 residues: CASSLMGRPGREFF. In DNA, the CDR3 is TGTGCCAGCAGTTTAATGGGACGGCCGGGCCGGGAATTCTTT.

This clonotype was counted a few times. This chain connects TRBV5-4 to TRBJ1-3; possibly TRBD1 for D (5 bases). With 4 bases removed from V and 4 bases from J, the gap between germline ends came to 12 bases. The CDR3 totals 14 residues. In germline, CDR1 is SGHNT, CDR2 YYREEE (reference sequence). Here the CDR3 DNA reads TGTGCCAGCAGCCCCGGGACCTACGGAAACACCATATATTTT. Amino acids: CASSPGTYGNTIYF. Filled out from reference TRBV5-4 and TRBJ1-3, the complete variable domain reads ETGVTQSPTHLIKTRGQQVTLRCSSQSGHNTVSWYQQALGQGPQFIFQYYREEENGRGNFPPRFSGLQFPNYSSELNVNALELDDSALYLCASSPGTYGNTIYFGEGSWLTVV.